The 18 T cell receptor beta chains below all came from one sample that was sequenced in a study of T cell repertoires in ileal Crohn's disease (dated by TCRdb to about 2019). Library creation used the immunoSEQ multiplex PCR assay. TCRdb stores this immuneACCESS table with in-frame sequences only. Part of the clones is absent; in the studies checked, under half of the shortfall reflects unresolved V genes, and no reason is known for the rest. This sample is represented by under 35,000 clones; roughly 77% of them were singletons. The ten biggest clones cover around 20% of the sample. The sequenced sample consisted of ileal tissue. Receptor source: an adult with Crohn's disease.

This rearrangement joins TRBV5-1 to TRBJ2-5; tentatively, D is TRBD2 (6 bases). Germline CDR1 SGHRS, CDR2 YFSETQ. The CDR3 length is 14 residues. V was cut by 4 bases and J by 1 base, with 11 bases left in between. For the CDR3, the DNA is TGCGCCAGCAGCATGGCTAGCGCCCAAGAGACCCAGTACTTC. Translation: CASSMASAQETQYF.

The V call is TRBV7-2, the J call TRBJ2-2; TRBD2 agrees at 12 bases. Germline V gene lookup returns CDR1 SGHTA and CDR2 FQGNSA. V lost 2 bases to trimming and J lost 5 bases; unmatched junction nucleotides: 6. The CDR3 loop spans 17 amino acids. CDR3 coding DNA: TGTGCCAGCAGCTTATTTGGGGGGACTAGCGGGACCGGGGAGCTGTTTTTT. It specifies CASSLFGGTSGTGELFF.

The chain combines TRBV6-6 with TRBJ2-1; TRBD2 agrees at 11 bases. The CDR3 is 16 amino acids. With V trimmed by 5 bases and J by 6 bases, 9 bases remained unmatched. The germline CDR1 and CDR2 sequences are MNHNY and SVGAGI (reference sequence). CDR3 nucleotide sequence: TGTGCCAGCAGTCTTAGCGGGGGGGTTTCTAGCAATGAGCAGTTCTTC. Protein product: CASSLSGGVSSNEQFF.

CDR3 in amino acids: CASSSRQVNYGYTF. CDR3 coding DNA: TGTGCCAGCAGTTCGAGACAGGTTAACTATGGCTACACCTTC. The chain has TRBV27 and TRBJ1-2; possibly TRBD1 for D (6 bases). The CDR3 loop spans 14 amino acids. CDR1 MNHEY and CDR2 SMNVEV come from the germline V gene (reference sequence). V gave up 4 bases and J gave up 1 base, with 10 bases separating them.

The table lists this clone with a few counts. Written as DNA, the CDR3 is TGTGCCAGCGGGACAGTCGAAAAACTGTTTTTT. Residues: CASGTVEKLFF. J is TRBJ1-4 and V is TRBV6-6; 7 nucleotides agree with TRBD1. The CDR3 totals 11 residues. With V trimmed by 8 bases and J by 8 bases, 2 bases remained unmatched. Germline CDR1 and CDR2: MNHNY and SVGAGI (reference sequence).

This chain uses TRBV11-2 with TRBJ2-7; D is ambiguous. The CDR3 totals 15 residues. Germline V lookup: CDR1 SGHAT, CDR2 FQNNGV. Trimming pared 0 bases from V and 0 bases from J, leaving 9 bases between. The CDR3 protein is CASSLDRGNSYEQYF. The CDR3 DNA is TGTGCCAGCAGCTTAGATCGAGGCAACTCCTACGAGCAGTACTTC.

The genes are TRBV20-1 and TRBJ2-7; possible D gene TRBD2, 6 bases. This CDR3 has 11 amino acids. V was clipped by 6 bases and J by 3 bases, with 9 bases between them. CDR1 is DFQATT, CDR2 SNEGSKA, per germline (reference sequence). CDR3 coding DNA: TGCAGTGCCAGGGACTTCTACGAGCAGTACTTC. This translates into CSARDFYEQYF.

V usage is TRBV4-2 and J usage is TRBJ2-5, with 10 bases that match TRBD2. This CDR3 is 20 amino acids long. Germline V gives CDR1 LGHNA, CDR2 YNFKEQ. Trimming at V came to 0 bases and at J to 2 bases, leaving 15 bases not matched to a gene. For the CDR3, the DNA is TGTGCCAGCAGCCAAGATTCCGGAAGTAGCGGGAGGACCCTTCAAGAGACCCAGTACTTC. This translates into CASSQDSGSSGRTLQETQYF.

The J gene is TRBJ2-6, the V gene TRBV5-4, with 11 bases lining up with TRBD2. The CDR3 loop spans 17 amino acids. V was clipped by 2 bases and J by 2 bases; unmatched bases: 3. Germline CDR1 is SGHNT and CDR2 is YYREEE (reference sequence). CDR3: CASSFGTSGPGANVLTF. The CDR3, as DNA: TGTGCCAGCAGCTTCGGGACTAGCGGCCCTGGGGCCAACGTCCTGACTTTC.

This chain connects TRBV18 to TRBJ1-1; D call uncertain. The germline gives CDR1 KGHSH, CDR2 LQKENI. CDR3 size: 17 residues. Trimming cost V 3 bases and J 1 base, with 18 bases left between them. The CDR3 region is CASSPALPGYRNTEAFF. The CDR3 DNA sequence: TGTGCCAGCTCACCCGCATTGCCGGGGTATAGGAACACTGAAGCTTTCTTT.

The J gene is TRBJ2-3, the V gene TRBV5-1; 8 positions agree with TRBD1. J was trimmed by 3 bases and V by 4 bases; bases with no gene match: 7. In germline, CDR1 is SGHRS, CDR2 YFSETQ. The CDR3 consists of 15 residues. CDR3 residues: CASSVTGDETDTQYF. CDR3 coding DNA: TGCGCCAGCAGCGTGACAGGGGATGAGACAGATACGCAGTATTTT.

V and J are TRBV28 and TRBJ2-3; possible D gene TRBD2, 6 bases. V lost 7 bases to trimming and J lost 4 bases, with 12 bases between them. The germline V gene has CDR1 MDHEN and CDR2 SYDVKM. The CDR3 runs to 13 residues. The CDR3 sequence: CASIMGGADTQYF. The CDR3 bases are TGTGCCAGCATCATGGGCGGGGCAGATACGCAGTATTTT.

This clone was seen just once. This rearrangement joins TRBV6-4 to TRBJ2-2, with 15 positions matching TRBD2. The germline CDR1 and CDR2 sequences are MRHNA and SNTAGT. V gave up 4 bases and J gave up 7 bases; unmatched junction bases: 16. This CDR3 is 20 amino acids long. The CDR3 bases are TGTGCCAGCAGTGGGAACAGGGGAGGACTAGCGGGAGGGCCGGGCGGGGAGCTGTTTTTT. It is translated as CASSGNRGGLAGGPGGELFF.

The chain is built from TRBV6-1 and TRBJ1-2; no clear D gene. In germline, CDR1 is MNHNS, CDR2 SASEGT. The CDR3 extends over 11 amino acids. Trimming shortened V by 8 bases and J by 5 bases, and 9 bases separated the two germline ends. The CDR3 bases are TGTGCCAGCTCAGGATCTTATGGCTACACCTTC. Amino acids: CASSGSYGYTF.

The chain links TRBV10-3 to TRBJ1-5; possible D gene TRBD1, 6 bases. Trimming cost V 2 bases and J 3 bases, with 14 bases left between them. In germline, CDR1 is ENHRY, CDR2 SYGVKD. The length of the CDR3 is 16 residues. The CDR3 loop is CAISESRGRNNQPQHF. The CDR3 DNA follows: TGTGCCATCAGTGAGAGCAGGGGAAGAAACAATCAGCCCCAGCATTTT.

In this sample, this clone turned up once. The chain has TRBV7-2 and TRBJ2-1, with 7 bases matching TRBD2. The CDR3 consists of 15 residues. CDR1 SGHTA and CDR2 FQGNSA come from the germline V gene. The J segment lost 6 bases and the V segment lost 3 bases, leaving 8 bases of the junction unmatched. In nucleotides, the CDR3 is TGTGCCAGCAGCTTGGCCGGGGGGAAGGCCAATGAGCAGTTCTTC. Its protein product is CASSLAGGKANEQFF.

This rearrangement joins TRBV5-6 to TRBJ2-5; TRBD2 is a possible D gene (6 bases). The CDR3 consists of 15 residues. Germline values: CDR1 SGHDT, CDR2 YYEEEE. Trimming pared 1 base from V and 5 bases from J, leaving 15 bases between. Here the CDR3 reads CASSLFTGAGETQYF. The CDR3 DNA follows: TGTGCCAGCAGCTTGTTTACGGGAGCTGGGGAGACCCAGTACTTC.

This rearrangement joins TRBV5-8 to TRBJ2-3; 7 positions match TRBD1. CDR3 length: 15 amino acids. Trimming took 0 bases from V and 3 from J; bases not matched to a gene: 4. Per germline, CDR1 SGHTS and CDR2 YDEGEE. For the CDR3, the DNA is TGTGCCAGCAGCTTGGAAGGGGGCCGAACAGATACGCAGTATTTT. Translation gives CASSLEGGRTDTQYF.